The 29 T cell receptor beta chains below all came from one sample that was sequenced in a study of cytomegalovirus exposure and HLA in healthy donors. The PCR used 60 Vbeta and 13 Jbeta primers. The assay was immunoSEQ multiplex PCR, and TCRdb's table has in-frame clones only and misses some. This table lists fewer than 150,000 clones. The sequencing input was PBMCs. These TCRs come from a woman aged 60 to 75 in good health and CMV-seronegative.

The J gene is TRBJ1-2, the V gene TRBV19; 7 bases map to TRBD1. J was trimmed by 6 bases and V by 9 bases; bases with no gene match: 19. Looked up from germline, CDR1 is LNHDA and CDR2 is SQIVND (reference sequence). This CDR3 contains 16 residues. The CDR3 loop is CASLPGGQGTLDGYTF. For the CDR3, the DNA is TGTGCCAGCCTACCAGGGGGGCAGGGCACGCTCGATGGCTACACCTTC. Drawing the rest from reference TRBV19 and TRBJ1-2, the complete variable domain is DGGITQSPKYLFRKEGQNVTLSCEQNLNHDAMYWYRQDPGQGLRLIYYSQIVNDFQKGDIAEGYSVSREKKESFPLTVTSAQKNPTAFYLCASLPGGQGTLDGYTFGSGTRLTVV.

The chain joins TRBV6-1 to TRBJ1-6; maybe TRBD1 (6 bases). V lost 6 bases, J lost 10 bases, and 16 bases lay in between. CDR3 length equals 14 residues. CDR1 and CDR2 from the germline V gene are MNHNS and SASEGT. The CDR3 sequence: CASRAPGEGSPLHF. As DNA, the CDR3 is TGTGCCAGCAGAGCCCCAGGGGAGGGGTCACCCCTCCACTTT.

This chain links TRBV9 with TRBJ1-1, with 8 nucleotides matching TRBD1. CDR1 and CDR2 (germline): SGDLS, YYNGEE. The CDR3 length is 15 residues. V lost 3 bases, J lost 1 base, and 5 bases stayed unmatched. The DNA of the CDR3 is TGTGCCAGCAGCGCTCGACAGGGGCAGAACACTGAAGCTTTCTTT. As protein: CASSARQGQNTEAFF.

J is TRBJ2-1 and V is TRBV2; possibly TRBD1 for D (5 bases). The CDR3 extends over 17 amino acids. CDR1 is SNHLY, CDR2 FYNNEI, per germline. V was pared by 2 bases and J by 3 bases, with 17 bases between. CDR3 residues: CASSERGRLGLYNEQFF. The CDR3 bases are TGTGCCAGCAGTGAAAGGGGCCGGTTGGGGCTCTACAATGAGCAGTTCTTC. Full variable domain (outside the CDR3, taken from reference TRBV2 and TRBJ2-1): EPEVTQTPSHQVTQMGQEVILRCVPISNHLYFYWYRQILGQKVEFLVSFYNNEISEKSEIFDDQFSVERPDGSNFTLKIRSTKLEDSAMYFCASSERGRLGLYNEQFFGPGTRLTVL.

The gene calls are TRBV9 and TRBJ2-3; 8 positions agree with TRBD1. Per germline, CDR1 SGDLS and CDR2 YYNGEE. The J segment lost 1 base and the V segment lost 4 bases, leaving 8 bases of the junction unmatched. The CDR3 loop spans 16 amino acids. The CDR3 nucleotides are TGTGCCAGCAGCCTCAGACAGGGGACCGGCACAGATACGCAGTATTTT. This gives the protein CASSLRQGTGTDTQYF.

The rearrangement links TRBV12-5 to TRBJ1-4, with 11 bases matching TRBD1. The CDR3 covers 17 residues. V was pared by 6 bases and J by 1 base, with 7 bases of the junction left unmatched. Germline V gene data show CDR1 as LGHNT and CDR2 as FRNRAP. The CDR3 DNA reads TGTGCTAGTGGCTTACCCGGGACAGGGGGAACTAATGAAAAACTGTTTTTT. Its translation is CASGLPGTGGTNEKLFF.

V is TRBV2 and J is TRBJ1-1, with a weak D call TRBD1 (6 bases). Germline V CDR1 and CDR2: SNHLY, FYNNEI. CDR3 length equals 14 residues. V was shortened by 7 bases and J by 5 bases, with 17 bases between the two germline ends. The chain's CDR3 is CASTPQGRRTEAFF. CDR3 DNA sequence: TGTGCCAGCACGCCCCAGGGGAGACGGACTGAAGCTTTCTTT.

The V gene is TRBV5-4, the J gene TRBJ1-1; TRBD1 aligns across 11 bases. The CDR3 extends over 15 amino acids. V lost 6 bases, J lost 7 bases, and 11 bases stayed unmatched. Germline V gene data show CDR1 as SGHNT and CDR2 as YYREEE (reference sequence). The DNA of the CDR3 is TGTGCCAGCACACGGGCCGGGACAGGGGGGGTTGAAGCTTTCTTT. Translated, it gives CASTRAGTGGVEAFF.

The chain uses TRBV9 and TRBJ2-6; D call uncertain. The CDR3 is 13 amino acids. Deletions cut 4 bases from V and 1 base from J, with 3 bases between. Germline V gene sequence: CDR1 SGDLS, CDR2 YYNGEE. The CDR3 DNA sequence: TGTGCCAGCAGCACTTCTGGGGCCAACGTCCTGACTTTC. Translation gives CASSTSGANVLTF.

This chain uses TRBV7-9 with TRBJ2-1, with 14 bases matching TRBD2. The trim removed 6 bases at V and 7 bases at J, leaving 14 bases unmatched. Per germline, CDR1 SEHNR and CDR2 FQNEAQ (reference sequence). The length of the CDR3 is 18 residues. In nucleotides, the CDR3 is TGTGCCAGCAGTAAAATCGACCTCGGGACTAGCGGGAGAAATGAGCAGTTCTTC. Residues: CASSKIDLGTSGRNEQFF. Filled out from reference TRBV7-9 and TRBJ2-1, the complete variable domain reads DTGVSQNPRHKITKRGQNVTFRCDPISEHNRLYWYRQTLGQGPEFLTYFQNEAQLEKSRLLSDRFSAERPKGSFSTLEIQRTEQGDSAMYLCASSKIDLGTSGRNEQFFGPGTRLTVL.

The V and J genes are TRBV4-1 and TRBJ2-1; the match to TRBD2 covers 7 bases. There are 16 residues in the CDR3. V was pared by 1 base and J by 9 bases, with 12 bases of the junction left unmatched. Germline V CDR1 and CDR2: MGHRA, YSYEKL. The CDR3 protein is CASSQVGRTSSGEQFF. The CDR3, as DNA: TGCGCCAGCAGCCAAGTGGGGAGGACTAGTTCTGGTGAGCAGTTCTTC.

This rearrangement joins TRBV5-1 to TRBJ1-1; D is possibly TRBD1 (5 bases). The CDR3 is 15 residues long. V gave up 5 bases and J gave up 2 bases, with 16 bases separating them. Per the germline V gene, CDR1 is SGHRS and CDR2 is YFSETQ. This CDR3 reads CASSLDGRANTEAFF. The CDR3 nucleotides are TGCGCCAGCAGTCTGGACGGCAGGGCCAACACTGAAGCTTTCTTT.

V is TRBV21-1 and J is TRBJ1-1; TRBD1 is the table's D call, not checked against the DNA. TRBV21-1 is annotated as a pseudogene. The CDR3 extends over 17 amino acids. The CDR3 sequence is CASSKGGLQGRGTEAFF. For the CDR3, the DNA is TGTGCCAGCAGCAAAGGTGGATTACAGGGTAGAGGCACTGAAGCTTTCTTT.

The rearrangement links TRBV19 to TRBJ2-7; the match to TRBD2 covers 9 bases. The CDR3 is 16 residues long. The V gene end was trimmed by 5 bases and the J gene end by 4 bases; junction bases not matched to a gene: 12. Germline values: CDR1 LNHDA, CDR2 SQIVND (reference sequence). DNA of the CDR3: TGTGCCAGTAGTCCACTGTTCGCGGGAGGGCCATACGAGCAGTACTTC. Protein product: CASSPLFAGGPYEQYF.

This chain joins TRBV6-1 and TRBJ1-1; 9 nucleotides align to TRBD1. The CDR3 has 13 amino acids. The germline V gene has CDR1 MNHNS and CDR2 SASEGT. V shed 6 bases and J 3 bases; nucleotides not matched to a gene: 2. The chain's CDR3 is CASRNRGHTEAFF. The DNA for the CDR3 is TGTGCCAGCAGGAACAGGGGGCACACTGAAGCTTTCTTT.

The chain recombines TRBV10-2 with TRBJ2-7, with 12 positions matching TRBD2. The CDR3 length is 14 residues. V shed 6 bases, J shed 2 bases, and the junction held 2 bases outside the gene matches. Germline-derived CDR1 and CDR2 are WSHSY and SAAADI. In nucleotides, the CDR3 is TGCGCCAGCAGGACTAGCGGGGGTACCTACGAGCAGTACTTC. Translating it yields CASRTSGGTYEQYF.

This chain joins TRBV18 and TRBJ2-2, with 7 bases fitting TRBD1. This CDR3 has 15 amino acids. Losses at the gene ends were 6 bases for V and 3 bases for J; bases not matched to a gene: 7. Germline CDR1 is KGHSH and CDR2 is LQKENI. CDR3 region: CASSKGAQDTGELFF. The CDR3 DNA sequence: TGTGCCAGCTCGAAGGGGGCGCAGGACACCGGGGAGCTGTTTTTT. Combining the CDR3 with reference TRBV18 and TRBJ2-2 gives the whole variable domain NAGVMQNPRHLVRRRGQEARLRCSPMKGHSHVYWYRQLPEEGLKFMVYLQKENIIDESGMPKERFSAEFPKEGPSILRIQQVVRGDSAAYFCASSKGAQDTGELFFGEGSRLTVL.

The genes are TRBV6-1 and TRBJ2-1; D perhaps matches TRBD1 (5 bases). With 6 bases removed from V and 1 base from J, the gap between germline ends came to 13 bases. This CDR3 region has 15 residues. Germline V gene data show CDR1 as MNHNS and CDR2 as SASEGT. DNA of the CDR3: TGTGCCAGCAGACCGACAGCCCATTCCTACAATGAGCAGTTCTTC. Translating it yields CASRPTAHSYNEQFF.

The chain uses TRBV6-5 and TRBJ2-3, with a weak D call TRBD1 (5 bases). The CDR3 is 13 residues long. V lost 10 bases to trimming and J lost 3 bases, with 14 bases between them. CDR1 MNHEY and CDR2 SVGAGI come from the germline V gene. The chain's CDR3 is CATRRQKTDTQYF. The CDR3 region has the DNA TGTGCCACACGCCGACAGAAAACAGATACGCAGTATTTT.

The chain is built from TRBV19 and TRBJ2-1; tentatively, D is TRBD2 (6 bases). The CDR3 is 12 amino acids. The V gene lost 6 bases and the J gene lost 8 bases, with 11 bases spanning the gap. CDR1 is LNHDA and CDR2 is SQIVND in the germline V gene (reference sequence). The CDR3 DNA is TGTGCCAGTAGCACCCGCGGGGATGAGCAGTTCTTC. Encoded protein: CASSTRGDEQFF. The full variable domain, with the rest looked up from reference TRBV19 and TRBJ2-1, is DGGITQSPKYLFRKEGQNVTLSCEQNLNHDAMYWYRQDPGQGLRLIYYSQIVNDFQKGDIAEGYSVSREKKESFPLTVTSAQKNPTAFYLCASSTRGDEQFFGPGTRLTVL.

J is TRBJ1-4 and V is TRBV28, with no clear D. The CDR3 loop spans 12 amino acids. Germline CDR1 reads MDHEN; CDR2 reads SYDVKM. The V gene lost 11 bases and the J gene lost 5 bases, with 12 bases spanning the gap. In nucleotides, the CDR3 is TGTGCCGGAGGGAGCGCCAATGAAAAACTGTTTTTT. Amino acids: CAGGSANEKLFF.

The CDR3 bases are TGTGCCAGCAGTGAAGTTGGGCCCAATGACATTCAGTACTTC. Amino acids: CASSEVGPNDIQYF. The rearrangement joins TRBV6-1 to TRBJ2-4; D ambiguous. This CDR3 is 14 amino acids long. The V and J ends lost 1 base and 8 bases respectively, with 12 bases between them. CDR1 is MNHNS, CDR2 SASEGT, per germline.

V gene TRBV19 combines with J gene TRBJ1-1; D is uncertain. The CDR3 has 15 amino acids. CDR1 is LNHDA and CDR2 is SQIVND in the germline V gene (reference sequence). Between the trimmed V and J ends, which lost 5 bases and 4 bases, there was a span of 17 bases. The DNA for the CDR3 is TGTGCCAGTAGTTCCCCGGGAGGGAAGGGCACTGAAGCTTTCTTT. Its protein product is CASSSPGGKGTEAFF.

The CDR3 loop is CASSLGAGGPSGANVLTF. CDR3 coding DNA: TGCGCCAGCAGCTTGGGGGCGGGGGGCCCTTCTGGGGCCAACGTCCTGACTTTC. This sequence joins TRBV5-1 and TRBJ2-6; TRBD2 matches at 8 bases. The CDR3 runs to 18 residues. Germline V gene lookup returns CDR1 SGHRS and CDR2 YFSETQ. J lost 1 base, V lost 0 bases, and 6 bases had no gene match.

This chain links TRBV4-2 with TRBJ2-7; 7 bases agree with TRBD2. Germline CDR1 and CDR2: LGHNA and YNFKEQ. CDR3 length: 15 amino acids. V lost 0 bases, J lost 7 bases, and 9 bases stayed unmatched. This CDR3 reads CASSQETGGYGEQYF. CDR3 nucleotides: TGTGCCAGCAGCCAAGAAACCGGGGGGTATGGGGAGCAGTACTTC.

The chain recombines TRBV4-1 with TRBJ1-5; 9 bases fit TRBD1. CDR3 size: 15 residues. Germline V gene data show CDR1 as MGHRA and CDR2 as YSYEKL. After removal of 3 bases from V and 5 bases from J, the junction contained 5 bases not matched to a gene. Here the CDR3 reads CASSQTTGGYQPQHF. Written as DNA, the CDR3 is TGCGCCAGCAGCCAGACTACAGGGGGCTATCAGCCCCAGCATTTT.

In nucleotides, the CDR3 is TGTGCCAGCGGTAAGGGGACAGAGAACACTGAAGCTTTCTTT. Translation: CASGKGTENTEAFF. The rearrangement links TRBV2 to TRBJ1-1, with 7 bases matching TRBD1. The CDR3 consists of 14 residues. Germline V gives CDR1 SNHLY, CDR2 FYNNEI. V shed 8 bases and J 1 base; nucleotides not matched to a gene: 7.

The chain is built from TRBV2 and TRBJ1-5, with TRBD1 matching over 8 bases. V lost 4 bases to trimming and J lost 2 bases; unmatched junction nucleotides: 1. The CDR3 loop spans 14 amino acids. Germline lookup yields CDR1 SNHLY and CDR2 FYNNEI. Written as DNA, the CDR3 is TGTGCCAGCAGTGTGGACAGGGGCAATCAGCCCCAGCATTTT. Amino acid sequence: CASSVDRGNQPQHF. Variable domain in full (rest from reference TRBV2 and TRBJ1-5): EPEVTQTPSHQVTQMGQEVILRCVPISNHLYFYWYRQILGQKVEFLVSFYNNEISEKSEIFDDQFSVERPDGSNFTLKIRSTKLEDSAMYFCASSVDRGNQPQHFGDGTRLSIL.

The rearrangement links TRBV18 to TRBJ2-7; TRBD2 might be the D (5 bases). Germline CDR1 and CDR2: KGHSH and LQKENI. This CDR3 is 14 amino acids long. Trimming removed 4 bases at V and 0 bases at J, with 10 bases between. The CDR3 DNA sequence: TGTGCCAGCTCACAGACGGGGAGCTCCTACGAGCAGTACTTC. This sequence encodes CASSQTGSSYEQYF.